One sample yielded the 27 T cell receptor beta chains listed below, sequenced in a study of shared clonotypes between healthy human individuals. Only in-frame clones appear in the TCRdb table, and some are missing; sequencing was by immunoSEQ multiplex PCR. The data show 2,500,000 or so clones, roughly 93% seen once. Sequenced sample: naive CD4+ T cells from PBMCs. Subset meaning: CD45RA+ positively selected. These TCRs come from a man younger than 35 in good health. Some clones in this sample may be carry-over from other donors' samples.

The chain joins TRBV9 to TRBJ2-5; 8 nucleotides agree with TRBD2. The closer fit of TRBJ2-7 to the DNA end suggests the J call may be wrong. The CDR3 has 15 amino acids. In germline, CDR1 is SGDLS, CDR2 YYNGEE. Here the CDR3 reads CASSVAGGINYEQYF. The CDR3 nucleotides are TGTGCCAGCAGCGTGGCGGGAGGCATCAACTACGAGCAGTACTTC.

The CDR3 reads CSIRGSSGNTIYF. CDR3 nucleotide sequence: TGCAGTATCAGGGGATCTTCTGGAAACACCATATATTTT. V usage is TRBV29-1 and J usage is TRBJ1-3; maybe TRBD1 (6 bases). Germline loops: CDR1 SQVTM, CDR2 ANQGSEA. CDR3 length equals 13 residues.

Here the CDR3 reads CASSESRTGGVGGYTF. The CDR3 nucleotides are TGTGCCAGCAGCGAAAGTCGGACAGGGGGGGTCGGAGGCTACACCTTC. The V gene is TRBV5-6, the J gene TRBJ1-2, with 10 nucleotides matching TRBD1. Germline CDR1 SGHDT, CDR2 YYEEEE. This CDR3 is 16 amino acids long. Trimming removed 4 bases from V and 8 bases from J; junction bases left unmatched: 14.

The genes are TRBV11-1 and TRBJ2-5; a possible D gene is TRBD2 (7 bases). Germline V gene sequence: CDR1 SGHAT, CDR2 FQDESV (reference sequence). Trimming left V 5 bases short and J 1 base short, with 14 bases between. The CDR3 sequence is 15 residues long. CDR3 nucleotide sequence: TGTGCCAGCAGCGGAAGAAGGGGGGGCCAAGAGACCCAGTACTTC. Its translation: CASSGRRGGQETQYF.

The chain employs TRBV18 and TRBJ2-7; 7 bases agree with TRBD2. The CDR3 contains 14 residues. Germline V CDR1 and CDR2: KGHSH, LQKENI. The ends lost 2 bases at V and 7 bases at J; junction bases unmatched: 8. The CDR3, as DNA: TGTGCCAGCTCACCAAATTTGGCTAGCGGAGAGCAGTACTTC. This encodes CASSPNLASGEQYF.

The chain joins TRBV5-1 to TRBJ2-4, with 8 bases matching TRBD1. CDR1 and CDR2 from the germline V gene are SGHRS and YFSETQ. The CDR3 is made up of 14 amino acids. V lost 4 bases and J lost 4; bases outside the gene matches: 4. The DNA of the CDR3 is TGCGCCAGCAGCCCGAACAGGGGGAAAAACATTCAGTACTTC. This sequence encodes CASSPNRGKNIQYF.

The J gene is TRBJ2-7, the V gene TRBV10-3; possibly TRBD1 for D (7 bases). The CDR3 covers 15 residues. Germline CDR1 is ENHRY and CDR2 is SYGVKD. V lost 5 bases and J 2 bases, leaving 16 bases between the germline ends. The CDR3 reads CAISPRGTDTYEQYF. Written as DNA, the CDR3 is TGTGCCATCAGTCCCCGGGGGACAGATACCTACGAGCAGTACTTC.

The V call is TRBV6-1, the J call TRBJ1-5, with 7 bases aligning to TRBD1. Germline trimming cut 10 bases from V and 1 base from J; bases unmatched to any gene: 7. This CDR3 is built from 14 residues. CDR1 and CDR2 from the germline V gene are MNHNS and SASEGT. CDR3 sequence (DNA): TGTGCCATCCGAGGGGGCGCGAGCAATCAGCCCCAGCATTTT. It yields the protein CAIRGGASNQPQHF.

The chain recombines TRBV7-2 with TRBJ2-3; weak D call: TRBD1 (6 bases). Germline V gene data show CDR1 as SGHTA and CDR2 as FQGNSA. The V end was cut by 3 bases, the J end by 6 bases, with 16 bases between. CDR3 length: 15 residues. CDR3 protein: CASSLAGAVSDTQYF. CDR3 DNA: TGTGCCAGCAGCTTGGCAGGGGCCGTGTCGGATACGCAGTATTTT. The variable domain in full, with the rest retrieved from reference TRBV7-2 and TRBJ2-3, is GAGVSQSPSNKVTEKGKDVELRCDPISGHTALYWYRQSLGQGLEFLIYFQGNSAPDKSGLPSDRFSAERTGGSVSTLTIQRTQQEDSAVYLCASSLAGAVSDTQYFGPGTRLTVL.

V and J are TRBV18 and TRBJ2-2, with D uncertain. V was trimmed by 8 bases and J by 5 bases, leaving 21 bases between them. Germline CDR1 is KGHSH and CDR2 is LQKENI. The CDR3 runs to 16 residues. The CDR3 bases are TGTGCCAGCCCCCCAGCCCCGGTCTCAAGGACCGGGGAGCTGTTTTTT. Translating gives CASPPAPVSRTGELFF.

This clone appeared a few times. Other DNA sequences within the sample encode an identical CDR3. The chain links TRBV2 to TRBJ1-5, with D hard to call. CDR3 size: 13 residues. Germline CDR1 is SNHLY and CDR2 is FYNNEI. V was cut by 6 bases and J by 2 bases, with 8 bases left in between. CDR3: CASRGWGNQPQHF. The CDR3 DNA sequence: TGTGCCAGCAGGGGATGGGGCAATCAGCCCCAGCATTTT.

This chain joins TRBV13 and TRBJ2-1; maybe TRBD2 (6 bases). The CDR3 loop spans 16 amino acids. Per the germline V gene, CDR1 is PRHDT and CDR2 is FYEKMQ (reference sequence). V lost 0 bases, J lost 1 base, and 10 bases lay in between. In nucleotides, the CDR3 is TGTGCCAGCAGCTTAGGTGGAGGGAGATCCTACAATGAGCAGTTCTTC. This translates into CASSLGGGRSYNEQFF. Drawing the rest from reference TRBV13 and TRBJ2-1, the complete variable domain is AAGVIQSPRHLIKEKRETATLKCYPIPRHDTVYWYQQGPGQDPQFLISFYEKMQSDKGSIPDRFSAQQFSDYHSELNMSSLELGDSALYFCASSLGGGRSYNEQFFGPGTRLTVL.

This clone showed up just once. The V call is TRBV28, the J call TRBJ1-1, with D uncertain. V lost 2 bases, J lost 1 base, and 8 bases lay in between. The CDR3 totals 14 residues. Germline CDR1 is MDHEN and CDR2 is SYDVKM. The CDR3 region has the DNA TGTGCCAGCAGTTTAGGGCAGTCGAACACTGAAGCTTTCTTT. Protein: CASSLGQSNTEAFF.

This chain uses TRBV30 with TRBJ1-2, with D possibly being TRBD1 (6 bases). V dropped 2 bases and J dropped 4 bases, with 14 bases sitting between them. The CDR3 has 14 amino acids. The germline gives CDR1 GTSNPN, CDR2 SVGIG (reference sequence). CDR3 loop: CAWSTQGLGYGYTF. Here the CDR3 DNA reads TGTGCCTGGAGTACGCAGGGGCTTGGCTATGGCTACACCTTC.

The rearrangement uses TRBV15 and TRBJ1-1; D call uncertain. The V gene lost 1 base and the J gene lost 11 bases, with 8 bases spanning the gap. This CDR3 contains 11 residues. In germline, CDR1 is LNHNV, CDR2 YYDKDF (reference sequence). The CDR3 DNA is TGTGCCACCAGCAGAGTTGGGATGGCTTTCTTT. Its protein product is CATSRVGMAFF. The complete variable domain, with remaining parts taken from reference TRBV15 and TRBJ1-1, reads DAMVIQNPRYQVTQFGKPVTLSCSQTLNHNVMYWYQQKSSQAPKLLFHYYDKDFNNEADTPDNFQSRRPNTSFCFLDIRSPGLGDTAMYLCATSRVGMAFFGQGTRLTVV.

This rearrangement joins TRBV29-1 to TRBJ2-2; no reliable D call. This CDR3 region has 13 residues. In germline, CDR1 is SQVTM, CDR2 ANQGSEA. With 4 bases removed from V and 1 base from J, the gap between germline ends came to 7 bases. The CDR3 region has the DNA TGCAGCGTTGTACCAGGGAACACCGGGGAGCTGTTTTTT. Its protein is CSVVPGNTGELFF.

A single count supports this clone. V usage is TRBV27 and J usage is TRBJ1-4, with D possibly being TRBD1 (6 bases). Germline V CDR1 and CDR2: MNHEY, SMNVEV (reference sequence). Trimming pared 5 bases from V and 7 bases from J, leaving 14 bases between. There are 14 residues in the CDR3. CDR3 amino acids: CASSLDRRVEKLFF. In nucleotides, the CDR3 is TGTGCCAGCAGTCTCGACAGGCGGGTTGAAAAACTGTTTTTT.

This clone was seen only once. V and J are TRBV7-9 and TRBJ2-3; maybe TRBD2 (6 bases). The V end lost 8 bases, the J end lost 5 bases, and 17 bases lay between the germline ends. Per germline, CDR1 SEHNR and CDR2 FQNEAQ (reference sequence). The CDR3 loop spans 14 amino acids. As DNA, the CDR3 is TGTGCCAGCTGCCACGGGGGAGAGGGAGATACGCAGTATTTT. Translation: CASCHGGEGDTQYF.

The CDR3 spells CASRTQPWAGEAFF. In nucleotides, the CDR3 is TGTGCCAGCAGGACCCAACCGTGGGCCGGTGAAGCTTTCTTT. The chain recombines TRBV6-4 with TRBJ1-1, with unresolved D. Germline lookup yields CDR1 MRHNA and CDR2 SNTAGT. V was shortened by 6 bases and J by 7 bases, with 18 bases between the two germline ends. The CDR3 contains 14 residues.

The chain joins TRBV28 to TRBJ1-1; D is perhaps TRBD1 (6 bases). Trimming pared 3 bases from V and 3 bases from J, leaving 11 bases between. The CDR3 spans 14 residues. Germline CDR1 and CDR2: MDHEN and SYDVKM. The CDR3: CASSFTGRYTEAFF. DNA of the CDR3: TGTGCCAGCAGTTTCACAGGGCGCTACACTGAAGCTTTCTTT.

This chain uses TRBV18 with TRBJ2-7; 10 bases match TRBD2. With 3 bases clipped from V and 3 bases from J, the junction kept 5 bases outside the gene matches. The germline CDR1 and CDR2 sequences are KGHSH and LQKENI. The CDR3 is 15 residues long. The CDR3 is CASSPGLASYYEQYF. CDR3 nucleotide sequence: TGTGCCAGCTCACCGGGACTAGCGAGCTACTACGAGCAGTACTTC.

The J gene is TRBJ2-5, the V gene TRBV2, with TRBD2 matching over 7 bases. The V and J ends lost 4 bases and 0 bases, in that order; junction bases with no gene match: 11. CDR1 is SNHLY, CDR2 FYNNEI, per germline. There are 17 residues in the CDR3. DNA of the CDR3: TGTGCCAGCAGTGTAGGGCTAGCGGCCCCGAACCAAGAGACCCAGTACTTC. Residues: CASSVGLAAPNQETQYF. Using reference TRBV2 and TRBJ2-5 for the parts outside the CDR3, the full variable domain is EPEVTQTPSHQVTQMGQEVILRCVPISNHLYFYWYRQILGQKVEFLVSFYNNEISEKSEIFDDQFSVERPDGSNFTLKIRSTKLEDSAMYFCASSVGLAAPNQETQYFGPGTRLLVL.

The rearrangement links TRBV10-3 to TRBJ1-4; 7 bases match TRBD1. V was pared by 1 base and J by 7 bases, with 0 bases of the junction left unmatched. Germline values: CDR1 ENHRY, CDR2 SYGVKD. This CDR3 is built from 13 residues. The CDR3 is CAISEYRGEKLFF. The CDR3 DNA reads as TGTGCCATCAGTGAGTACAGGGGTGAAAAACTGTTTTTT.

V and J are TRBV28 and TRBJ1-2; a possible D gene is TRBD1 (6 bases). The germline CDR1 and CDR2 sequences are MDHEN and SYDVKM. This CDR3 has 14 residues. Trimming removed 5 bases from V and 8 bases from J, with 18 bases in between. CDR3 DNA sequence: TGTGCCAGCAGTGGGAGAGGGGGGGCCAGGGGCTACACCTTC. Protein product: CASSGRGGARGYTF.

The chain couples TRBV5-4 to TRBJ1-3, with D possibly TRBD1 on 5 matching bases. Germline-derived CDR1 and CDR2 are SGHNT and YYREEE (reference sequence). Deletions cut 4 bases from V and 1 base from J, with 18 bases between. This CDR3 is built from 17 residues. The CDR3 region has the DNA TGTGCCAGCAGCCCGGGTTTGACAGCACTGTCTGGAAACACCATATATTTT. Its protein product is CASSPGLTALSGNTIYF.

This chain connects TRBV5-1 to TRBJ2-1, with D possibly matching TRBD2 (5 bases). CDR3 length: 15 residues. V shed 0 bases and J shed 5 bases, with 12 bases lying between them. Germline-derived CDR1 and CDR2 are SGHRS and YFSETQ. The CDR3 spells CASSLGGPLDNEQFF. CDR3 bases: TGCGCCAGCAGCTTGGGAGGGCCTTTGGACAATGAGCAGTTCTTC.

The rearrangement uses TRBV27 and TRBJ2-3; D uncertain. The CDR3 covers 15 residues. Germline V gene sequence: CDR1 MNHEY, CDR2 SMNVEV (reference sequence). Trimming removed 3 bases from V and 2 bases from J, with 12 bases in between. CDR3: CASSLRFRNTDTQYF. CDR3 nucleotides: TGTGCCAGCAGTTTGCGGTTCAGAAACACAGATACGCAGTATTTT.